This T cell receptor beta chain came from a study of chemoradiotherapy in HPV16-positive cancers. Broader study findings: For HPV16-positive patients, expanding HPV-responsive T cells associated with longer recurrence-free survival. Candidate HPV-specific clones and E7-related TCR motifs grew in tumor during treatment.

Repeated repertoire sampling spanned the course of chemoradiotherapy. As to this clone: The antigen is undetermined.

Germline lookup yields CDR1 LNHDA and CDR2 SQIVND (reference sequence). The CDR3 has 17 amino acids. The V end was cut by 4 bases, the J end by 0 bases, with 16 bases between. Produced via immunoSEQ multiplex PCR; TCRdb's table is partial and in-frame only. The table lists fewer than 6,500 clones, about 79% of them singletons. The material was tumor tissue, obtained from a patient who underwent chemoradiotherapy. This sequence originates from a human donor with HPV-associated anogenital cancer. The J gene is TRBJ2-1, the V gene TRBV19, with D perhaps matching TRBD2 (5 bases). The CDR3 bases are TGTGCCAGTAGTACCCTTTTCTCGGGAAACTCCTACAATGAGCAGTTCTTC. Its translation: CASSTLFSGNSYNEQFF. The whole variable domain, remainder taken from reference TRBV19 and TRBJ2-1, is DGGITQSPKYLFRKEGQNVTLSCEQNLNHDAMYWYRQDPGQGLRLIYYSQIVNDFQKGDIAEGYSVSREKKESFPLTVTSAQKNPTAFYLCASSTLFSGNSYNEQFFGPGTRLTVL.